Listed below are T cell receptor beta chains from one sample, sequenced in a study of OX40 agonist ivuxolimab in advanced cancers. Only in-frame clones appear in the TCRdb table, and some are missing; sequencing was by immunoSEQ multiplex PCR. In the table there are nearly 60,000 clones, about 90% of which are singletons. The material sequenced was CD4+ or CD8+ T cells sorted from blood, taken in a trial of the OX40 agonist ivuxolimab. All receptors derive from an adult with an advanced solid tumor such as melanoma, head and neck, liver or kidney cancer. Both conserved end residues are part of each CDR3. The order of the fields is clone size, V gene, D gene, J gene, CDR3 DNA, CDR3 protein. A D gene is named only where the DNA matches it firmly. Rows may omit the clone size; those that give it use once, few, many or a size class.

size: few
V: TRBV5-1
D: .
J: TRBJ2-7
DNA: TGCGCCAGCAAAGGGGAATCTGAGCAGTACTTC
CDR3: CASKGESEQYF

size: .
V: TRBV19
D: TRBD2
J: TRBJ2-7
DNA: TGTGCCAGTAGTGCTCCTAGCGGGAGCGCCTACGAGCAGTACTTC
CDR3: CASSAPSGSAYEQYF

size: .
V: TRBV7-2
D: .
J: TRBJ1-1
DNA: TGTGCCAGCAGCTTAAGTGAGGGGGGGAACACTGAAGCTTTCTTT
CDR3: CASSLSEGGNTEAFF

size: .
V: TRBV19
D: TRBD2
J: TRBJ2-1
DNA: TGTGCCAGTAGTACCGGACTAGTCCCTGAGCAGTTCTTC
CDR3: CASSTGLVPEQFF

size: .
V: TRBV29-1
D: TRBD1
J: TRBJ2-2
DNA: TGCAGCGTTGAAGATCCAAGACAGGGAGAAGATGGGGAGCTGTTTTTT
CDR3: CSVEDPRQGEDGELFF

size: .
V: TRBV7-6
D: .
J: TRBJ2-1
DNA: TGTGCCAGCAGCTTTAGGTTACAGTCCTACAATGAGCAGTTCTTC
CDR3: CASSFRLQSYNEQFF

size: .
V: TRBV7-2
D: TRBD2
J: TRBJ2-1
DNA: TGTGCCAGCAGCATTTCAGCGGGAGCCAGTTATGAGCAGTTCTTC
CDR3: CASSISAGASYEQFF

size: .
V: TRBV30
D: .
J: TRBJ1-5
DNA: TGTGCCTGGAGTGGGGAGCGCAATCAGCCCCAGCATTTT
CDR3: CAWSGERNQPQHF

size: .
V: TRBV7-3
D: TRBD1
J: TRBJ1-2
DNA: TGTGCCAGCAGCTTAAAGGTTCCGGGACAGGGAGACTATGGCTACACCTTC
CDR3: CASSLKVPGQGDYGYTF

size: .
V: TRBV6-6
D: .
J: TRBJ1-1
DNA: TGTGCCAGCAGCCAAGATCCTGAAGCTTTCTTT
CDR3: CASSQDPEAFF

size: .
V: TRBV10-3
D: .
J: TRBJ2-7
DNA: TGTGCCATCAGTGGCAGGCACAAAAATTCCTACGAGCAGTACTTC
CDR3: CAISGRHKNSYEQYF

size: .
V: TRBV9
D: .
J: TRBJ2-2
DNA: TGTGCCAGCAGCGCCGCGGGACGCAGCGGGGAGCTGTTTTTT
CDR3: CASSAAGRSGELFF

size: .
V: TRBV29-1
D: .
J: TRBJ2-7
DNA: TGCAGCGCCCAAGAGGGACTGGGAACCTACGAGCAGTACTTC
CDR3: CSAQEGLGTYEQYF

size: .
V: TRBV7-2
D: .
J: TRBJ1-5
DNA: TGTGCCAGCAGCTTAAGCGTCGATCAGCCCCAGCATTTT
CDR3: CASSLSVDQPQHF

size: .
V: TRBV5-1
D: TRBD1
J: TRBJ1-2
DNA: TGCGCCAGCAGCTGGCCGGGACAGGGAATGGATGGCTACACCTTC
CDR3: CASSWPGQGMDGYTF

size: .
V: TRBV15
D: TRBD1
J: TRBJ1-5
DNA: TGTGCCACCAGGGTGACAGGGGATCAGCCCCAGCATTTT
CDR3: CATRVTGDQPQHF

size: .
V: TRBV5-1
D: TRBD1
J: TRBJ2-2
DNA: TGCGCCAGCAGCCGGATGACAGGGGGAAGTGGCGGGGAGCTGTTTTTT
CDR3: CASSRMTGGSGGELFF

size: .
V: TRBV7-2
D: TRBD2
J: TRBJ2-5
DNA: TGTGCCAGCAGCTCTGGACTAGTAGAGACCCAGTACTTC
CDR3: CASSSGLVETQYF

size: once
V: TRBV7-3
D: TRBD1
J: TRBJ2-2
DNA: TGTGCCAGCAGCTTCTCCGGGACAGGGGACACCGGGGAGCTGTTTTTT
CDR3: CASSFSGTGDTGELFF

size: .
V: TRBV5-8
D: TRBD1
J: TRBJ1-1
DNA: TGTGCCAGCAGACCTTGGACAGGGGCTGAAGCTTTCTTT
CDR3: CASRPWTGAEAFF

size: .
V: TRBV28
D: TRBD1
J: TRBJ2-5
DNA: TGTGCCAGCAGTTTATTTAGTGTGGTGACAGGGGCGGAGACCCAGTACTTC
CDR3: CASSLFSVVTGAETQYF

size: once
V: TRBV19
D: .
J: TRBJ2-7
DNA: TGTGCCAGTAGTATGGAAGGGGGGGCCTACGAGCAGTACTTC
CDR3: CASSMEGGAYEQYF

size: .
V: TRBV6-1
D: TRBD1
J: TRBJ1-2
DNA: TGTGCCAGCAGTGAAAGCTCCACAGGGGGCTTCTATGGCTACACCTTC
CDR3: CASSESSTGGFYGYTF

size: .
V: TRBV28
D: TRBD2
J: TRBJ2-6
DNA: TGTGCCATTACCGGGACTAGCGGGAGAGATGGGGCCAACGTCCTGACTTTC
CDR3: CAITGTSGRDGANVLTF

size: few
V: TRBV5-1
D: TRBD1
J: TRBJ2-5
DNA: TGCGCCAGCAGCTTGAGGGCGGGACAGGAAAAGACCCAGTACTTC
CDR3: CASSLRAGQEKTQYF

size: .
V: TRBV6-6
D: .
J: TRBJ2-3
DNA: TGTGCCAGCAGGAAACAAAAGCTGACAGATACGCAGTATTTT
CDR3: CASRKQKLTDTQYF

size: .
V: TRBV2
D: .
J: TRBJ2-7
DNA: TGTGCCAGCGCCACGTACGAGCAGTACTTC
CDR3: CASATYEQYF

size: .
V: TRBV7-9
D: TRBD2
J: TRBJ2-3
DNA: TGTGCCAGCAGCCTCGTTATAGCGGGAAGCACAGATACGCAGTATTTT
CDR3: CASSLVIAGSTDTQYF

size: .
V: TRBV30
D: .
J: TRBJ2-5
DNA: TGTGCCTGGACAGGGTCGACGGAGACCCAGTACTTC
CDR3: CAWTGSTETQYF

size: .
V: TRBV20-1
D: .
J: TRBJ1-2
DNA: TGCAGTGCTAGAGATAGCAATGGCTACACCTTC
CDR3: CSARDSNGYTF

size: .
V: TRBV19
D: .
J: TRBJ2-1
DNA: TGTGCCAGTGGGTCGATATCCTACAATGAGCAGTTCTTC
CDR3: CASGSISYNEQFF

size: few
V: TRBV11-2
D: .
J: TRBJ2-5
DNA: TGTGCCAGCAGCTTTGTCCAGGGAAGCGGGGAGACCCAGTACTTC
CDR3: CASSFVQGSGETQYF

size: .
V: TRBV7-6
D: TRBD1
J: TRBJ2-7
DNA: TGTGCCAGCAGCTCCGGATCCGGGACAGAAGCCTACGAGCAGTACTTC
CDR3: CASSSGSGTEAYEQYF

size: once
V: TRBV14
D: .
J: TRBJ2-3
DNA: TGTGCCAGCAGCCAAGACTGGTTTGCAGATACGCAGTATTTT
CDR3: CASSQDWFADTQYF

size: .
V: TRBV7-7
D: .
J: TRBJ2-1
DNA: TGTGCTAGCAGCCCCGGGACTTGGAGCTCCTACAATGAGCAGTTCTTC
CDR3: CASSPGTWSSYNEQFF

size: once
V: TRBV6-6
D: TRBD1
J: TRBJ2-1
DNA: TGTGCCAGCAGTACCGGGACAGGGTACAATGAGCAGTTCTTC
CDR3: CASSTGTGYNEQFF

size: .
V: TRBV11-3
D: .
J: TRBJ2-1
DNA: TGTGCCAGCAGCTTGAGGGGGTTTATGAATGAGCAGTTCTTC
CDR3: CASSLRGFMNEQFF

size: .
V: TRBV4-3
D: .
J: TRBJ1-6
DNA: TGCGCCAGCAGCCAAGGGCCGGGGTCGGGCCGTACTTCACCCCTCCACTTT
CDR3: CASSQGPGSGRTSPLHF

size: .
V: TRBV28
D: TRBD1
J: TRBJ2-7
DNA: TGTGCCAGCAGTGCACCGGGACAGGGGTCTCACGAGCAGTACTTC
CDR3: CASSAPGQGSHEQYF

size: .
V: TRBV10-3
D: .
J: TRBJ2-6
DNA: TGTGCCACGCGGAACGGCACCTCTGGGGCCAACGTCCTGACTTTC
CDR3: CATRNGTSGANVLTF

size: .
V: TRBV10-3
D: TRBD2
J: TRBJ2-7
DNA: TGTGCCATCAGTGATTCTAGCGGGAGGGCCTACGAGCAGTACTTC
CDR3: CAISDSSGRAYEQYF

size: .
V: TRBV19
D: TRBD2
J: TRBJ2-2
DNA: TGTGCCAGTAGTATGGCCTCGGGCGGGAGGGCCGGGGAGCTGTTTTTT
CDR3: CASSMASGGRAGELFF

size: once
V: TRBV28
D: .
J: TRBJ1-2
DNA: TGTGCCAGCAGCCCTCCCCTCGGGGGGTTAGCTAACTATGGCTACACCTTC
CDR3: CASSPPLGGLANYGYTF

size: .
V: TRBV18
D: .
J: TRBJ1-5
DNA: TGTGCCAGCTCACCACCAGGAGGGGGGGGGAATCAGCCCCAGCATTTT
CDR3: CASSPPGGGGNQPQHF

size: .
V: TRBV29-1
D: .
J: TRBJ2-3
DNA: TGCAGCGTTGAAACCGCTCGGGGAGATACGCAGTATTTT
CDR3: CSVETARGDTQYF

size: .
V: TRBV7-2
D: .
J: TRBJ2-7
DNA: TGTGCCAGCAGCTTGATAGGCGGGACTCCTCTCGCCTACGAGCAGTACTTC
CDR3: CASSLIGGTPLAYEQYF

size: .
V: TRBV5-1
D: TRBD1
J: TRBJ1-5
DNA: TGCGCCAGCAGCTTGGTACCCGGGCAGGGGGATCAGCCCCAGCATTTT
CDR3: CASSLVPGQGDQPQHF

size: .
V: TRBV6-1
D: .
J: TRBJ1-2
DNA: TGTGCCAGCAAAAACAGTCCACTAACAATCTATGGCTACACCTTC
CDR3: CASKNSPLTIYGYTF

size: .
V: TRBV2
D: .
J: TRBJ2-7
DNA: TGTGCCAGCGGGAGGCAGGGGGAATCGCCTGAGCAGTACTTC
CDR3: CASGRQGESPEQYF

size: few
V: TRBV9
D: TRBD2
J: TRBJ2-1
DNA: TGTGCCAGCAGCACCACGGGAGCGGGAGGGCCTCATGAGCAGTTCTTC
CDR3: CASSTTGAGGPHEQFF

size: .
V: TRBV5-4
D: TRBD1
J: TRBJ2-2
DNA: TGTGCCAGCAGCGACAGGGGTGGCGGGGAGCTGTTTTTT
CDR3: CASSDRGGGELFF

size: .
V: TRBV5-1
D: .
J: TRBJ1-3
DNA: TGCGCCAGCAGCTCGGGGAGCTCTGGAAACACCATATATTTT
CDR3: CASSSGSSGNTIYF

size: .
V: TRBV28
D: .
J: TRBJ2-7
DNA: TGTGCCAGCAGTAGCTCCGGGGCCTCCTACGAGCAGTACTTC
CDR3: CASSSSGASYEQYF

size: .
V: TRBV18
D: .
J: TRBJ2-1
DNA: TGTGCCAGCTCACGCTACCTTGGGGATGAGCAGTTCTTC
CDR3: CASSRYLGDEQFF

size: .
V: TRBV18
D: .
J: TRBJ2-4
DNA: TGTGCCAGCTCACCTCAGGGAAAAAACATTCAGTACTTC
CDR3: CASSPQGKNIQYF

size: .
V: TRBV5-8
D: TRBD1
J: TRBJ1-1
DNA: TGTGCCAGCAGATTCAGTGGGACAGCTATTGAAGCTTTCTTT
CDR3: CASRFSGTAIEAFF

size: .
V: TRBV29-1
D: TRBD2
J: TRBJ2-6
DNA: TGCAGCGTTGAGAGTAGCGGGATCTCTGGGGCCAACGTCCTGACTTTC
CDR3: CSVESSGISGANVLTF